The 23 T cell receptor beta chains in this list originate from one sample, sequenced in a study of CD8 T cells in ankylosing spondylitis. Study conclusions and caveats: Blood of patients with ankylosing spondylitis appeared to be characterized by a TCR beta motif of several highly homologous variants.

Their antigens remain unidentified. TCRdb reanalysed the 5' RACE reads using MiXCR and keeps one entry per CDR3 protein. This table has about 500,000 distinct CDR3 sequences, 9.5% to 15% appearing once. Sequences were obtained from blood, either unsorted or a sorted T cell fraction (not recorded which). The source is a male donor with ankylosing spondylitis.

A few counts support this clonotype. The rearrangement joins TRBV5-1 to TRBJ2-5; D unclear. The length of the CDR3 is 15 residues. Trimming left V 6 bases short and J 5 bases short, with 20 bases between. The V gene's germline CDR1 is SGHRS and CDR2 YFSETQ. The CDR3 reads CASIDQPGGSETQYF. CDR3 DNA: TGCGCCAGCATCGATCAGCCCGGTGGGTCCGAGACCCAGTACTTC.

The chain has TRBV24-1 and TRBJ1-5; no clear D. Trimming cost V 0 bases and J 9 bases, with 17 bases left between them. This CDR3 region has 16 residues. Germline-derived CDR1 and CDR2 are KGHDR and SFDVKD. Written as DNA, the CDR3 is TGTGCCACCAGTGATTTGTTCGGACGGGCCGTAATGCCCCAGCATTTT. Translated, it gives CATSDLFGRAVMPQHF.

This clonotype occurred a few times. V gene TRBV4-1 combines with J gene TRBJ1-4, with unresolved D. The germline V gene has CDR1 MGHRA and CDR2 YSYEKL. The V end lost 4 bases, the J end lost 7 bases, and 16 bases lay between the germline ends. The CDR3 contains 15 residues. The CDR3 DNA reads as TGCGCCAGCAGCCGCACGGTAACCTCAGGTGAAAAACTGTTTTTT. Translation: CASSRTVTSGEKLFF.

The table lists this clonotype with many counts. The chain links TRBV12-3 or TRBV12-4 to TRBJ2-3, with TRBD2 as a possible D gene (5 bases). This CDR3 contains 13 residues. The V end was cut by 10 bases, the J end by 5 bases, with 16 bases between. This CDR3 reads CAIRRGVEDTQYF. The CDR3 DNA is TGTGCCATCCGACGGGGAGTGGAAGATACGCAGTATTTT.

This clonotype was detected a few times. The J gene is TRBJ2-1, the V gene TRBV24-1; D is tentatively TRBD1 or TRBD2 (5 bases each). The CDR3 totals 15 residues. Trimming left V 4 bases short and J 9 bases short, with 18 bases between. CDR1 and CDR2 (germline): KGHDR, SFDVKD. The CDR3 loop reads CATSERAGSGLEQFF. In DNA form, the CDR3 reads TGTGCCACCAGTGAAAGGGCAGGGAGCGGTCTTGAGCAGTTCTTC.

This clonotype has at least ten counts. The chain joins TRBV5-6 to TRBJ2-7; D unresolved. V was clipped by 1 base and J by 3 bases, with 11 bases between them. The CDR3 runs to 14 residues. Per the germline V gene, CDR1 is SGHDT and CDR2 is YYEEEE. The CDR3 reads CASSLYEVYYEQYV. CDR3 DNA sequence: TGTGCCAGCAGCTTGTACGAGGTTTACTACGAGCAGTACGTC.

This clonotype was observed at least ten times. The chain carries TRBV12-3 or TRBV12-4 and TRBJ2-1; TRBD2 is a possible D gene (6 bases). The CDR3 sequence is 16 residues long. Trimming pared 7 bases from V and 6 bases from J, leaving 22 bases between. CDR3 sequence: CASNWVASGRRNEQFF. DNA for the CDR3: TGTGCCAGCAACTGGGTAGCATCGGGGAGGCGCAATGAGCAGTTCTTC.

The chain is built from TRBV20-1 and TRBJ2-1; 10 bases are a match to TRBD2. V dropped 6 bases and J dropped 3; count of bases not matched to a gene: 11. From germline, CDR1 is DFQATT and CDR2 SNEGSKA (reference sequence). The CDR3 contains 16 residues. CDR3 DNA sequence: TGCAGTGCCGTGGGAGGACTAGCGGAAAACTACAATGAGCAGTTCTTC. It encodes CSAVGGLAENYNEQFF.

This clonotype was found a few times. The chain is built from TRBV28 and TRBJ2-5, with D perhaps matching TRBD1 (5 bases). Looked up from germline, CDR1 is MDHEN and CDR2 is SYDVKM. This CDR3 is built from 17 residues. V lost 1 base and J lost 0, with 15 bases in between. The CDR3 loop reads CASSLFTRQGYQETQYF. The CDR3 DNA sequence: TGTGCCAGCAGTTTATTCACCCGGCAGGGCTACCAAGAGACCCAGTACTTC.

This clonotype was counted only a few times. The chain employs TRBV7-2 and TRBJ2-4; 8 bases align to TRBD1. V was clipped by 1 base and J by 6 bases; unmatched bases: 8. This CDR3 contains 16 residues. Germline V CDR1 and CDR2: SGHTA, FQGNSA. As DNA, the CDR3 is TGTGCCAGCAGCTTAGTTCCCCAGGGGGCTTTAAACATTCAGTACTTC. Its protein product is CASSLVPQGALNIQYF.

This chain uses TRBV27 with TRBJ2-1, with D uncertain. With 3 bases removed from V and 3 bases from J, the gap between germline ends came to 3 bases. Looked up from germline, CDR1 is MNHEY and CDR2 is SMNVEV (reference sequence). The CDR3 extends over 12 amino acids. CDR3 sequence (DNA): TGTGCCAGCAGTTTCGACTACAATGAGCAGTTCTTC. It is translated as CASSFDYNEQFF.

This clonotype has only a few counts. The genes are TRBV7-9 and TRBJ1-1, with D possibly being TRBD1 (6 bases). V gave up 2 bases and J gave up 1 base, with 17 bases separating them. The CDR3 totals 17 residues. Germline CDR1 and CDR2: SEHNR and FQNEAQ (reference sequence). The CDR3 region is CASSLFRGGLPNTEAFF. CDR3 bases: TGTGCCAGCAGCTTATTTCGTGGGGGCCTCCCGAACACTGAAGCTTTCTTT.

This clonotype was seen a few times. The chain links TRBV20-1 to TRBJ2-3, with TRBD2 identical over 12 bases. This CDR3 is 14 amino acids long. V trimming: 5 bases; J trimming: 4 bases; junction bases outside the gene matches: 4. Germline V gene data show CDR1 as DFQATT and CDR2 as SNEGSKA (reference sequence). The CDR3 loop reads CSAPTSGRPDTQYF. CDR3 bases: TGCAGTGCTCCGACTAGCGGGAGACCAGATACGCAGTATTTT.

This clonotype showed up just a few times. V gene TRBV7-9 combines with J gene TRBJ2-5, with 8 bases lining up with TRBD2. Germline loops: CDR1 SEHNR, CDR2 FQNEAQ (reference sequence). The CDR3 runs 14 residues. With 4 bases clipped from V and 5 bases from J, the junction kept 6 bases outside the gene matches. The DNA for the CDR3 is TGTGCCAGCAGCTCCGGGAGGGGGGTTGAGACCCAGTACTTC. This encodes CASSSGRGVETQYF.

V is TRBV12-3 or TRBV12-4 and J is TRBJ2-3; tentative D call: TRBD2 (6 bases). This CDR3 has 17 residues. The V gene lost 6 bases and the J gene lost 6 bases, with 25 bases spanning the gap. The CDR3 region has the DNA TGTGCCAGCAGACGACCTGGGACTGCCGCACTATCGGATACGCAGTATTTT. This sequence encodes CASRRPGTAALSDTQYF.

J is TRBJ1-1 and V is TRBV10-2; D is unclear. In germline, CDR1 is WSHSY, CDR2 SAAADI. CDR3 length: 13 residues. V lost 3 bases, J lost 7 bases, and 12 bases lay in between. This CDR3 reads CASSEGQAGEAFF. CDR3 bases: TGCGCCAGCAGTGAAGGGCAAGCGGGTGAAGCTTTCTTT.

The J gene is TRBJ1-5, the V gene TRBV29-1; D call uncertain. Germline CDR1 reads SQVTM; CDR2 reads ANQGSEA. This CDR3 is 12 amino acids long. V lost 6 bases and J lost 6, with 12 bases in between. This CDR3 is CSVVFPGQPQHF. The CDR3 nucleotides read TGCAGCGTGGTCTTCCCGGGTCAGCCCCAGCATTTT. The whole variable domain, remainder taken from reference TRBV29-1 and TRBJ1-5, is SAVISQKPSRDICQRGTSLTIQCQVDSQVTMMFWYRQQPGQSLTLIATANQGSEATYESGFVIDKFPISRPNLTFSTLTVSNMSPEDSSIYLCSVVFPGQPQHFGDGTRLSIL.

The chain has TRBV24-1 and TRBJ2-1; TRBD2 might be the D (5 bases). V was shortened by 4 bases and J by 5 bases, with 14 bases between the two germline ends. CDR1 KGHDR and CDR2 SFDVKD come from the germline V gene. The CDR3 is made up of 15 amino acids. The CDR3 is CATSDLGPGNNEQFF. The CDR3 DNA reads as TGTGCCACCAGTGACCTCGGACCGGGAAACAATGAGCAGTTCTTC.

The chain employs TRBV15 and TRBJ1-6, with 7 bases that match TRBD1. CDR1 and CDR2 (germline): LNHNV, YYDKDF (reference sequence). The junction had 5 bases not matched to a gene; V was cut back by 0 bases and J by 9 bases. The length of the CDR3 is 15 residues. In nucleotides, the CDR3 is TGTGCCACCAGCAGAGATGGGACAGTCGCTTCACCCCTCCACTTT. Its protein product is CATSRDGTVASPLHF.

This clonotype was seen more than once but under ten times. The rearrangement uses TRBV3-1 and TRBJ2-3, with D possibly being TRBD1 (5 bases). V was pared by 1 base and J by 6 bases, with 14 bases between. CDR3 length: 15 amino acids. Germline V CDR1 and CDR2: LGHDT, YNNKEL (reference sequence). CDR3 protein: CASSQVASGWDTQYF. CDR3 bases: TGTGCCAGCAGCCAAGTTGCCTCAGGGTGGGATACGCAGTATTTT.

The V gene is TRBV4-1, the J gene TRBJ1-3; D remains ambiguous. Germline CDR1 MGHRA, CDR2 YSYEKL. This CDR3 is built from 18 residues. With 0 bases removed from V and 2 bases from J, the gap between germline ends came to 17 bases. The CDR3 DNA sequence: TGCGCCAGCAGCCAAGATCCCCGGGGTCTAAGAGCTGGAAACACCATATATTTT. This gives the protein CASSQDPRGLRAGNTIYF.

Written as DNA, the CDR3 is TGTGCCAGCAGTTCACGCTTCATAAGCGGGGATAACGAGCAGTACTTC. Translation gives CASSSRFISGDNEQYF. The rearrangement uses TRBV6-1 and TRBJ2-7, with 7 bases that match TRBD2. This CDR3 has 16 residues. The V and J ends lost 5 bases and 5 bases, in that order; junction bases with no gene match: 15. Per the germline V gene, CDR1 is MNHNS and CDR2 is SASEGT.

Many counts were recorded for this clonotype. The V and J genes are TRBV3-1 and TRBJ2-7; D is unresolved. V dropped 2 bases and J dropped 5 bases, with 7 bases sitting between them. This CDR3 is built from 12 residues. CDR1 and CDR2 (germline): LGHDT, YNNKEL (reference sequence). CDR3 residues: CASSQSEDEQYF. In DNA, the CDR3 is TGTGCCAGCAGCCAAAGTGAGGACGAGCAGTACTTC.